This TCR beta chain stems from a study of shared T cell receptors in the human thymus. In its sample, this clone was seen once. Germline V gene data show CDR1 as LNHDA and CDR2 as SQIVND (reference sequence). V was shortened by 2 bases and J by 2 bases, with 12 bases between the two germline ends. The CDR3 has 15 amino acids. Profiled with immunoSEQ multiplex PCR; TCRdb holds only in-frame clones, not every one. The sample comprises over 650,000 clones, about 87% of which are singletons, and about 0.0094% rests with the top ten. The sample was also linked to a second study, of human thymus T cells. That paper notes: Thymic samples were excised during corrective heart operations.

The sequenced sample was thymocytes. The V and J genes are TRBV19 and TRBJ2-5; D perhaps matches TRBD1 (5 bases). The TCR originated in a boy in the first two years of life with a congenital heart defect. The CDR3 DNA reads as TGTGCCAGTAGTATACGCAGGGATATACAAGAGACCCAGTACTTC. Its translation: CASSIRRDIQETQYF.